This T cell receptor beta chain was sequenced in a study of shared clonotypes between healthy human individuals (dated by TCRdb to 2019 to 2021). With respect to the entire study: A couple of women and a few men aged 18 to 49 years were included in the cohort. For each donor, three plates each were used for CD4 naive and CD4 memory, two plates were used for CD8 naive, and one plate was used for CD8 memory. To increase sequencing depth and limit assay-specific biases, TCR repertoire library preparation and sequencing were carried out by different laboratories using diverse techniques. Each donor's leukapheresis produced roughly between roughly 0.9 and 9 billion PBMCs. The study deeply sequenced blood TCR repertoires of about five healthy adults to estimate repertoire size and the extent of clonotype sharing between individuals.

Using the deep immunoSEQ assay, TCR CDR3 regions were amplified from genomic DNA by multiplex PCR. Extracted genomic DNA from each cell subset was distributed evenly across all wells of several immunoSEQ 96-well plates, and each plate was treated as a replicate. For sorted subsets, roughly 190 ng of genomic DNA, equivalent to 25,000 to 35,000 T cell genomes, went into each replicate PCR. The purified libraries were quantified using a Qubit 3.0 fluorometer, sized with a Bioanalyzer 2100, and then quantified again using the KAPA Library Quantification kit. Every immunoSEQ 96-well plate was sequenced on a separate single-read 150-cycle Illumina NextSeq 550 flow cell. The original pipeline was this. Because only junctional sequences without quality scores were contained in the immunoSEQ output, filtering matching that applied to full-length reads could not be performed. To assign V/J genes and CDR3, sequences were annotated against IMGT germline references using PyIR, a Python wrapper for IgBLAST v1.9. Any read was removed if the V/J assignment was weak (E-value above 1e-6), the CDR3 was missing, or the read contained stop codons, out-of-frame junctions, or ambiguous translated residues. V3J clonotypes were defined as sequences sharing an identical inferred V gene, J gene, and CDR3 amino acid sequence. Percentage overlap between repertoires was calculated by dividing the number of shared unique clonotypes by the size of the smaller repertoire. Three approaches were used to assess repertoire richness: RTK rarefaction, the Chao1 estimator, and Recon v2.1 estimates of unobserved clonotypes. For all TCRbeta clonotypes obtained by the gDNA method from a handful of donors, generation probabilities were computed with OLGA. TCRdb's version of the immuneACCESS table is confined to in-frame rearrangements and falls short of the full clone set. An unresolved V gene accounts for under half of the shortfall where checked; the remainder is of unknown origin. That table furnishes V, J and clone size, whereas the DNA furnished D and trimming. The sample data list about 960,000 clones, and approximately 80% of these were observed just once. The ten top clones hold about 1.5% of the sample.

Healthy HIV-negative adults with no recently reported acute infections or vaccinations were included as donors. Every donor was a Caucasian adult residing in Nashville, Tennessee, USA. CD4+ T cells were enriched through magnetic negative selection, after which naive cells were positively selected on CD45RA and the remaining negative fraction served as the memory subset. Blood was obtained by leukapheresis, after which PBMCs were separated by Ficoll-Histopaque density gradient centrifugation and cryopreserved in liquid nitrogen vapor phase. Purity and quantity of every magnetically sorted T cell population were checked by analytical flow cytometry. From each sorted fraction, genomic DNA was isolated and quantified by UV absorbance on a Nanodrop 2000c. V and J are truncated by 2 bases and 6 bases respectively, leaving an intervening sequence of 17 bases. The germline V gene (reference sequence) sets CDR1 to GTSNPN and CDR2 to SVGIG. The CDR3 spans 14 residues, from the cysteine through the phenylalanine. Just CDR3 DNA is preserved here, 42 bases in frame from base 1.

The table lists this clone with a count of one. The clone's antigen remains unknown. Base qualities are missing; no much larger clone stands one base away. Other DNA variants within this sample encode the same CDR3. What the authors observed across the whole study: Based on pairwise subsampling, the degree of clonotype sharing among donors was expected to be affected by sequencing depth. Only blood was sampled, and tissue TCR repertoires likely differ from those in blood. Incomplete sequencing was indicated by rarefaction of sorted-subset datasets, despite the large sequencing depth. Because the study included a small number of donors, the genetic and exposure-history diversity represented was limited. Across a few donors, roughly 5.1% of naive CD4, over 3% of naive CD8, about 2% of memory CD4, and approximately 0.42% of memory CD8 clonotypes were shared. Compared with non-shared clonotypes, clonotypes shared by all four sorted-subset donors had higher generation probabilities. Naive subsets generally had larger estimated clonotype richness than memory subsets did.

The V gene is TRBV30 and the J gene is TRBJ2-7; the D region is possibly TRBD1 or TRBD2, each matching across 5 bases. Sequencing input: memory CD4+ T cells sorted from blood. What the cell subset or site label conveys for this sample: CD45RA-negative fraction. This receptor was identified in a man younger than 35 in good health. The CDR3 has the sequence CAWSPGQQNLEQYF. The DNA sequence is TGTGCCTGGAGTCCGGGGCAACAAAATCTCGAGCAGTACTTC.